A selection of T cell receptor beta chains follows, all from one sample in a study of OX40 agonist ivuxolimab in advanced cancers. Here immunoSEQ multiplex PCR was the method, and the copy in TCRdb shows in-frame clones only, minus some. This sample has tens of thousands of clones, with roughly 86% found just once. Sequenced here: CD4+ or CD8+ T cells sorted from blood, sampled in a trial of the OX40 agonist ivuxolimab. The receptors stem from an adult with an advanced solid tumor such as melanoma, head and neck, liver or kidney cancer. Each CDR3 is given with its conserved first and last residue. Fields, in order: V gene, CDR3 protein.

V: TRBV11-2; CDR3: CASSLVRSLPNNEQFF
V: TRBV5-4; CDR3: CASSLSGSRYEQYF
V: TRBV6-1; CDR3: CASSGGGTDQETQYF
V: TRBV7-6; CDR3: CASSLAGVTGGQETQYF
V: TRBV6-5; CDR3: CASRREGRRNEQFF
V: TRBV18; CDR3: CASSPPGQGIYEQYF
V: TRBV19; CDR3: CASSRRYEKLFF
V: TRBV7-2; CDR3: CASSLAGQSIHEQYF
V: TRBV5-1; CDR3: CASSGSGSTEQYF
V: TRBV7-9; CDR3: CASSLEGTTQYF
V: TRBV4-3; CDR3: CASSQETVSGVDYEQYF
V: TRBV7-2; CDR3: CASSLAPRGVYTGELFF
V: TRBV2; CDR3: CASSYTNLYEQYF
V: TRBV5-1; CDR3: CASSLYGDEGYGYTF
V: TRBV5-4; CDR3: CASSQEATVNTEAFF
V: TRBV11-2; CDR3: CASSPEDANTGELFF
V: TRBV30; CDR3: CAWSVGLQGNYGYTF
V: TRBV6-1; CDR3: CASTFGRSNNEQFF
V: TRBV27; CDR3: CASSATLAEAVEYQETQYF
V: TRBV29-1; CDR3: CSVGTSGSNEQFF
V: TRBV15; CDR3: CATSGPAGGVTNEQFF
V: TRBV5-1; CDR3: CASSLIGDTQYF
V: TRBV9; CDR3: CASSLSAGTTNEKLFF
V: TRBV7-2; CDR3: CASSLALGRPYF
V: TRBV9; CDR3: CASSDDPTSGREQYF
V: TRBV5-1; CDR3: CASSLLPLANEKLFF
V: TRBV7-6; CDR3: CASSLTGGGHEQFF
V: TRBV2; CDR3: CASMGTGDYGYTF
V: TRBV19; CDR3: CATGNQPQHF
V: TRBV5-8; CDR3: CASSLGANEKLFF
V: TRBV19; CDR3: CASSTIQGWTEAFF
V: TRBV29-1; CDR3: CSVGSGRDGEQYF
V: TRBV27; CDR3: CASSQDSNYGYTF
V: TRBV5-1; CDR3: CASSLGLSGLYEQYF
V: TRBV18; CDR3: CASSPGTGSGTGELFF
V: TRBV7-8; CDR3: CASSLGIRQNQPQHF
V: TRBV30; CDR3: CAWSIAEGQPQHF
V: TRBV9; CDR3: CASSVEAGGLLSNEQFF
V: TRBV18; CDR3: CASSPPNTWAEAFF
V: TRBV11-2; CDR3: CASSLGRDRVLWTF
V: TRBV2; CDR3: CASRAIRGYSSPLHF
V: TRBV5-1; CDR3: CASSLMGVGETQYF
V: TRBV9; CDR3: CASSVGQGFGEKLFF
V: TRBV18; CDR3: CASSPAFGYTF
V: TRBV28; CDR3: CASRPRSGTGANTGELFF
V: TRBV5-1; CDR3: CASSLDSTTKNIQYF
V: TRBV7-3; CDR3: CASSPGLAGAEQFF
V: TRBV28; CDR3: CASRRQGMTEAFF
V: TRBV28; CDR3: CASELSGGGSGYTF
V: TRBV7-8; CDR3: CASSEIRVPGEKLFF